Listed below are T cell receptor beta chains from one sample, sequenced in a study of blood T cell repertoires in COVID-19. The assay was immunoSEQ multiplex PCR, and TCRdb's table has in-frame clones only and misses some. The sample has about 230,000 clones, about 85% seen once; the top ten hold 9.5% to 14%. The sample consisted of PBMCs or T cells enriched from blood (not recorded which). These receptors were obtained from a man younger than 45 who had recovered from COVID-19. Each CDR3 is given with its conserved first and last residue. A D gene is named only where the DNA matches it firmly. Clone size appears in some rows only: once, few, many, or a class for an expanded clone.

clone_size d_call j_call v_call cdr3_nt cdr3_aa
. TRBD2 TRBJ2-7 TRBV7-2 TGTGCCAGCAGCTTCGGACTAGAAACCTACGAGCAGTACTTC CASSFGLETYEQYF
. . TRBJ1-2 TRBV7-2 TGTGCCAGCAGCTTAGGCGGAGTGGTAAGCGGCTACACCTTC CASSLGGVVSGYTF
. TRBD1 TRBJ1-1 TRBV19 TGTGCCAGTACCACGGGACAGTTGCAGAACACTGAAGCTTTCTTT CASTTGQLQNTEAFF
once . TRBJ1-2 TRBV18 TGTGCCAGCTCACAAGGGACACTGGCCGGCTATGGCTACACCTTC CASSQGTLAGYGYTF
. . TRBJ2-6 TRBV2 TGTGCCAGCAGACAGGGCGGAGGGGCCAACGTCCTGACTTTC CASRQGGGANVLTF
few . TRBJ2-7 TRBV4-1 TGCGCCAGCAGCCTCTATCGGAGCGACGAGCAGTACTTC CASSLYRSDEQYF
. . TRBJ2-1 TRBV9 TGTGCCAGCAGCGTAGAGGGCAGGGCCCCCTACAATGAGCAGTTCTTC CASSVEGRAPYNEQFF
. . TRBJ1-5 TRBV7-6 TGTGCCAGCAGCGCAGGGTTAGATCAGCCCCAGCATTTT CASSAGLDQPQHF
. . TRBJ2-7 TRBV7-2 TGTGCCAGCAGCTTAGTCAGGGTACCCTACGAGCAGTACTTC CASSLVRVPYEQYF
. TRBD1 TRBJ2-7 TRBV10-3 TGTGCCACGGCGACAGGGGCGGACGGGACCTACGAGCAGTACTTC CATATGADGTYEQYF
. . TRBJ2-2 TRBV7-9 TGTGCCAGCAGCCTAGCAAGCGGTGAAGTCGGGGAGCTGTTTTTT CASSLASGEVGELFF
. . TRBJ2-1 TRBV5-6 TGTGCCAGCAGCTTTCCAGGGCAGTCTATTTACAATGAGCAGTTCTTC CASSFPGQSIYNEQFF
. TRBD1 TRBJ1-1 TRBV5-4 TGTGCCAGCAGACAGCATACAGGGGGAACTGAAGCTTTCTTT CASRQHTGGTEAFF
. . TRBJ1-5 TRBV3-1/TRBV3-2 TGTGCCAGCAGCCAACACGGGAATCAGCCCCAGCATTTT CASSQHGNQPQHF
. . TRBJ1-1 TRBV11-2 TGTGCCAGCAGCTTAGCTCGGCAGGGGAACACTGAAGCTTTCTTT CASSLARQGNTEAFF
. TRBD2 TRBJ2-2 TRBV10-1 TGCGCCAGCACTCCTAGCGGGCGAAGGGCCGGGGAGCTGTTTTTT CASTPSGRRAGELFF
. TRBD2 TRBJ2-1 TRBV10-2 TGCGCCAGTGGACTAGGAGGAGACAGTGAGCAGTTCTTC CASGLGGDSEQFF
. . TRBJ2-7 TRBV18 TGTGCCACTTCACAGACAAGCTCCTACGAGCAGTACTTC CATSQTSSYEQYF
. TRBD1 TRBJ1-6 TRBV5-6 TGTGCCAGCAGCTTGGGGACAGGGGGCCGCCTGAATTCACCCCTCCACTTT CASSLGTGGRLNSPLHF
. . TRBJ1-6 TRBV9 TGTGCCAGCAGCGTAGGGACACGGGATTCACCCCTCCACTTT CASSVGTRDSPLHF
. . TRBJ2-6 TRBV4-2 TGTGCCAGCAGCCAGGGTTCCGCAGGGGTAGGCTCTGGGGCCAACGTCCTGACTTTC CASSQGSAGVGSGANVLTF
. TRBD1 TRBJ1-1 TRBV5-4 TGTGCCAGCAGCGGGGGACAGCCCATGAACACTGAAGCTTTCTTT CASSGGQPMNTEAFF
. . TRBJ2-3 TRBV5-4 TGTGCCAGCAGCGAGGGGGTCCATACGCAGTATTTT CASSEGVHTQYF
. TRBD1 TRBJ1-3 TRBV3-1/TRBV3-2 TGTGCCAGCAGCCAAGAAGGGGGCACTGGAAACACCATATATTTT CASSQEGGTGNTIYF
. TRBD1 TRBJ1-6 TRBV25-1 TGTGCCAGCAGAGACTCAGGACAGGGGTATAATTCACCCCTCCACTTT CASRDSGQGYNSPLHF
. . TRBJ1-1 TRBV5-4 TGTGCCAGCAGCTTGGCCGGGGGGAACACTGAAGCTTTCTTT CASSLAGGNTEAFF
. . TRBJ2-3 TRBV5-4 TGTGCCAGCAGCTTCCTAGGCGATACGCAGTATTTT CASSFLGDTQYF
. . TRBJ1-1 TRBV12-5 TGTGCTAGTGGTCTTAACAGGGATTCCCCCCATCGGGGAGAAGCTTTCTTT CASGLNRDSPHRGEAFF
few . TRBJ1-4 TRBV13 TGTGCCAGCAGCTTACGGGGGGCCGGTAATGAAAAACTGTTTTTT CASSLRGAGNEKLFF
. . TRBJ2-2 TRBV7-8 TGTGCCAGCAGCTACCCTCTTCAGGGGTTCGGGGAGCTGTTTTTT CASSYPLQGFGELFF
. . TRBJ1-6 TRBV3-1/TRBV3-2 TGTGCCAGCAGAGAAGGCAGCATAGCCGGTTATGCACCCCTCCACTTT CASREGSIAGYAPLHF
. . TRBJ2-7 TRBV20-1 TGCAGTGCTAGTAACAAGTTTTCCTCCCACTTC CSASNKFSSHF
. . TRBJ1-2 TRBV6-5 TGTGCCAGCAGTCCTACCCCTCTAGGCGGCTACACCTTC CASSPTPLGGYTF
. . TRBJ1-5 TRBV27 TGTGCCAGCAGTTGGGCTGAGAATCAGCCCCAGCATTTT CASSWAENQPQHF
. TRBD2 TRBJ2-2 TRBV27 TGTGCCAGCAGGAACCAGGGACTAGCGGGAGCCGTCGGGGAGCTGTTTTTT CASRNQGLAGAVGELFF